Below are 29 T cell receptor beta chains sequenced from a single sample in a study of cytotoxic CD8 clonotypes in ibrutinib-treated CLL. Method: immunoSEQ multiplex PCR; TCRdb's copy keeps in-frame clones and lacks some. The sample includes about 40,000 clones, approximately 67% of them seen just once. Sequencing was performed on PBMCs, taken at disease progression, from a patient treated with ibrutinib. Receptors were obtained from a human donor with chronic lymphocytic leukemia.

Here the CDR3 reads CASSPPLFMSKNEQFF. CDR3 sequence (DNA): TGTGCCAGCAGCCCTCCCTTGTTTATGAGTAAGAATGAGCAGTTCTTC. The chain has TRBV5-6 and TRBJ2-1; D call uncertain. Germline V lookup: CDR1 SGHDT, CDR2 YYEEEE. The V end lost 4 bases, the J end lost 7 bases, and 21 bases lay between the germline ends. This CDR3 contains 16 residues.

This clone was seen a handful of times. This chain links TRBV28 with TRBJ1-1, with D possibly TRBD1 on 6 matching bases. Between the trimmed V and J ends, which lost 2 bases and 8 bases, there was a span of 15 bases. Germline CDR1 and CDR2: MDHEN and SYDVKM. The length of the CDR3 is 14 residues. The CDR3: CASSLLRGKQEAFF. In DNA form, the CDR3 reads TGTGCCAGCAGTTTACTAAGGGGGAAGCAAGAAGCTTTCTTT.

The chain couples TRBV20-1 to TRBJ2-3; D uncertain. Germline V gene lookup returns CDR1 DFQATT and CDR2 SNEGSKA (reference sequence). The CDR3 loop spans 11 amino acids. Trimming pared 5 bases from V and 6 bases from J, leaving 9 bases between. CDR3 DNA sequence: TGCAGTGCTCGGCAATGGGATACGCAGTATTTT. Translated: CSARQWDTQYF.

The chain is built from TRBV30 and TRBJ1-2; D is possibly TRBD1 (6 bases). Germline V gene data show CDR1 as GTSNPN and CDR2 as SVGIG (reference sequence). V dropped 6 bases and J dropped 4 bases, with 18 bases sitting between them. The CDR3 consists of 14 residues. CDR3 in amino acids: CACTAGVPGYGYTF. Written as DNA, the CDR3 is TGTGCCTGTACTGCAGGGGTCCCCGGCTATGGCTACACCTTC.

This clone has just a few counts. The chain carries TRBV18 and TRBJ2-7; 8 bases agree with TRBD2. The germline CDR1 and CDR2 sequences are KGHSH and LQKENI. Unmatched junction bases numbered 4, after V lost 6 bases and J lost 3 bases. This CDR3 has 13 amino acids. The CDR3 coding sequence is TGTGCCAGCTCGCCCGGGACTAGCTACGAGCAGTACTTC. The encoded protein is CASSPGTSYEQYF. The full variable domain, completed using reference TRBV18 and TRBJ2-7, is NAGVMQNPRHLVRRRGQEARLRCSPMKGHSHVYWYRQLPEEGLKFMVYLQKENIIDESGMPKERFSAEFPKEGPSILRIQQVVRGDSAAYFCASSPGTSYEQYFGPGTRLTVT.

This chain uses TRBV30 with TRBJ2-3, with 7 nucleotides matching TRBD2. The length of the CDR3 is 14 residues. Germline CDR1 reads GTSNPN; CDR2 reads SVGIG (reference sequence). J was trimmed by 5 bases and V by 2 bases; bases with no gene match: 7. CDR3 sequence: CAWSFGLAGDTQYF. CDR3 in DNA: TGTGCCTGGAGTTTTGGGTTAGCGGGAGATACGCAGTATTTT.

V is TRBV29-1 and J is TRBJ2-1, with TRBD2 matching 15 bases. The V gene end was trimmed by 7 bases and the J gene end by 8 bases; junction bases not matched to a gene: 9. Germline-derived CDR1 and CDR2 are SQVTM and ANQGSEA. The CDR3 contains 15 residues. In DNA form, the CDR3 reads TGCAGCGCCTATGGGACTAGCGGGGGGCGGGATGAGCAGTTCTTC. Amino acids: CSAYGTSGGRDEQFF.

The chain couples TRBV6-5 to TRBJ1-5; D might be TRBD1 (5 bases). Trimming removed 6 bases from V and 9 bases from J, with 12 bases in between. Germline V gene lookup returns CDR1 MNHEY and CDR2 SVGAGI. This CDR3 is 12 amino acids long. The chain's CDR3 is CASSLQGGPQHF. CDR3 nucleotide sequence: TGTGCCAGCAGCCTCCAGGGAGGGCCCCAGCATTTT.

This clone has more than one count but fewer than ten. The genes are TRBV7-3 and TRBJ1-2; weak D call: TRBD1 (5 bases). Trimming stripped 2 bases from V and 6 bases from J, with 10 bases between. Germline CDR1 SGHTA, CDR2 FQGTGA. The CDR3 spans 13 residues. For the CDR3, the DNA is TGTGCCAGCAGCTTAGGGGGAATAGATGGCTACACCTTC. Amino acids: CASSLGGIDGYTF.

Only one count was recorded for this clone. The V gene is TRBV7-2, the J gene TRBJ1-1, with D maybe TRBD1 (5 bases). This CDR3 has 14 amino acids. Germline V CDR1 and CDR2: SGHTA, FQGNSA. V gave up 3 bases and J gave up 7 bases, with 15 bases separating them. CDR3 DNA: TGTGCCAGCAGCTTTGGGCCTCGCGGGGGTGAAGCTTTCTTT. This encodes CASSFGPRGGEAFF.

A word on this clone: One junction end does not reproduce the germline sequence, and a read error may be involved. The V gene is TRBV18, the J gene TRBJ2-5; unclear D gene. This CDR3 is 15 amino acids long. Germline V CDR1 and CDR2: KGHSH, LQKENI. CDR3 DNA sequence: TGTGTCAGCTCACCAATGGCACGGAAGCAAGAGACCCAGTACTTC. Translation gives CVSSPMARKQETQYF.

The V call is TRBV7-6, the J call TRBJ2-3; D is unclear. This CDR3 contains 14 residues. V lost 2 bases and J lost 0, with 6 bases in between. Germline CDR1 and CDR2: SGHVS and FNYEAQ. CDR3 DNA: TGTGCCAGCAGCTTATTAACTAGCACAGATACGCAGTATTTT. Encoded protein: CASSLLTSTDTQYF.

Only a few counts were recorded for this clone. The CDR3 sequence: CASRRGQETQYF. The DNA of the CDR3 is TGTGCCAGCAGAAGGGGGCAAGAGACCCAGTACTTC. This chain connects TRBV25-1 to TRBJ2-5, with D maybe TRBD1 (6 bases). Deletions cut 6 bases from V and 2 bases from J, with 7 bases between. This CDR3 is built from 12 residues. Germline-derived CDR1 and CDR2 are MGHDK and SYGVNS. Using reference TRBV25-1 and TRBJ2-5 for the parts outside the CDR3, the full variable domain is EADIYQTPRYLVIGTGKKITLECSQTMGHDKMYWYQQDPGMELHLIHYSYGVNSTEKGDLSSESTVSRIRTEHFPLTLESARPSHTSQYLCASRRGQETQYFGPGTRLLVL.

V is TRBV18 and J is TRBJ2-1; 8 positions agree with TRBD2. Germline V gene data show CDR1 as KGHSH and CDR2 as LQKENI. With V trimmed by 3 bases and J by 5 bases, 6 bases remained unmatched. This CDR3 spans 15 amino acids. The CDR3 DNA follows: TGTGCCAGCTCACCCCCGGGAGGGACCAACAATGAGCAGTTCTTC. Translating it yields CASSPPGGTNNEQFF.

In this sample, this clone is medium-sized (0.01 to 0.1%). J is TRBJ2-1 and V is TRBV4-1; 9 bases match TRBD1. CDR3 length: 15 residues. The germline V gene encodes CDR1 MGHRA and CDR2 YSYEKL. The J segment lost 9 bases and the V segment lost 2 bases, leaving 8 bases of the junction unmatched. The CDR3 nucleotides are TGCGCCAGCAGCCAAACAGGGGGCGTGGGTGGTGAGCAGTTCTTC. This sequence encodes CASSQTGGVGGEQFF.

This clone has more than one count but fewer than ten. This chain uses TRBV13 with TRBJ2-1; TRBD1 matches at 9 bases. J gave up 5 bases and V 5 bases, and 7 bases lay outside the gene matches. From germline, CDR1 is PRHDT and CDR2 FYEKMQ (reference sequence). The CDR3 totals 15 residues. CDR3 coding DNA: TGTGCCAGCAGCCCAACGGGACAGGGCAACAATGAGCAGTTCTTC. Translation gives CASSPTGQGNNEQFF.

V is TRBV7-2 and J is TRBJ1-2; D ambiguous. There are 14 residues in the CDR3. Trimming stripped 3 bases from V and 6 bases from J, with 14 bases between. Germline CDR1 and CDR2: SGHTA and FQGNSA. In DNA, the CDR3 is TGTGCCAGCAGCTTGCAGACAACCCCAGATGGCTACACCTTC. Translating gives CASSLQTTPDGYTF.

The chain carries TRBV5-6 and TRBJ1-6, with 9 bases aligning to TRBD1. J gave up 10 bases and V 3 bases, and 8 bases lay outside the gene matches. The CDR3 contains 15 residues. Per germline, CDR1 SGHDT and CDR2 YYEEEE. The CDR3 here is CASSSVTGGRSPLHF. In DNA, the CDR3 is TGTGCCAGCAGCTCGGTGACAGGGGGAAGGTCACCCCTCCACTTT.

In its sample, this clone was seen a few times. The J gene is TRBJ2-5, the V gene TRBV2, with unresolved D. The V end lost 6 bases, the J end lost 5 bases, and 13 bases lay between the germline ends. Germline values: CDR1 SNHLY, CDR2 FYNNEI. This CDR3 contains 13 residues. CDR3 protein: CASRRMGTETQYF. Here the CDR3 DNA reads TGTGCCAGCAGAAGAATGGGTACCGAGACCCAGTACTTC. The full variable domain, its missing parts supplied by reference TRBV2 and TRBJ2-5, is EPEVTQTPSHQVTQMGQEVILRCVPISNHLYFYWYRQILGQKVEFLVSFYNNEISEKSEIFDDQFSVERPDGSNFTLKIRSTKLEDSAMYFCASRRMGTETQYFGPGTRLLVL.

The chain uses TRBV18 and TRBJ2-5; 10 bases agree with TRBD2. V lost 0 bases, J lost 3 bases, and 7 bases stayed unmatched. This CDR3 comprises 17 residues. Germline V gives CDR1 KGHSH, CDR2 LQKENI. CDR3 nucleotides: TGTGCCAGCTCACCACCGAGGCTAGCGGGAGTCAAAGAGACCCAGTACTTC. Translation gives CASSPPRLAGVKETQYF.

The genes are TRBV18 and TRBJ2-4; TRBD1 might be the D (5 bases). The germline gives CDR1 KGHSH, CDR2 LQKENI. The CDR3 consists of 18 residues. The germline V and J ends were trimmed by 4 bases and 3 bases, with 22 bases remaining between them. CDR3 loop: CASSLTDPQMFGKNIQYF. CDR3 coding DNA: TGTGCCAGCTCACTGACAGACCCCCAGATGTTTGGCAAAAACATTCAGTACTTC.

The rearrangement links TRBV20-1 to TRBJ2-1; D call uncertain. The V gene lost 2 bases and the J gene lost 8 bases, with 7 bases spanning the gap. The germline V gene has CDR1 DFQATT and CDR2 SNEGSKA (reference sequence). The CDR3 consists of 11 residues. The CDR3 here is CSARSSYEQFF. The CDR3 DNA sequence: TGCAGTGCTAGATCAAGCTATGAGCAGTTCTTC.

CDR3 amino acids: CASSLAPRPGTGELFF. The CDR3 DNA sequence: TGTGCCAGCAGCTTAGCGCCTAGGCCGGGCACCGGGGAGCTGTTTTTT. The chain recombines TRBV7-2 with TRBJ2-2; D not certain. CDR1 is SGHTA and CDR2 is FQGNSA in the germline V gene. This CDR3 spans 16 amino acids. V shed 0 bases and J shed 4 bases, with 12 bases lying between them.

The chain uses TRBV7-3 and TRBJ2-5; 9 positions agree with TRBD2. The V gene end was trimmed by 6 bases and the J gene end by 5 bases; junction bases not matched to a gene: 7. This CDR3 has 14 residues. CDR1 is SGHTA and CDR2 is FQGTGA in the germline V gene. This chain's CDR3 is CASSIAGDGETQYF. For the CDR3, the DNA is TGTGCCAGCAGTATAGCGGGAGATGGGGAGACCCAGTACTTC.

This clone has just a few counts. The rearrangement uses TRBV7-9 and TRBJ2-1; D is perhaps TRBD1 (8 bases). Trimming took 5 bases from V and 4 from J, leaving 15 bases between them. The CDR3 is 15 residues long. Germline V gene sequence: CDR1 SEHNR, CDR2 FQNEAQ (reference sequence). CDR3 residues: CASSPTGGDYNEQFF. Here the CDR3 DNA reads TGTGCCAGCAGCCCCACAGGGGGGGATTACAATGAGCAGTTCTTC.

The rearrangement links TRBV2 to TRBJ2-7; 10 bases line up with TRBD2. Germline CDR1 is SNHLY and CDR2 is FYNNEI. Trimming took 4 bases from V and 6 from J; bases not matched to a gene: 9. This CDR3 has 15 amino acids. Written as DNA, the CDR3 is TGTGCCAGCAGTGGGACGCTAGCGGGAGTTCGCGAGCAGTACTTC. Protein sequence: CASSGTLAGVREQYF.

This rearrangement joins TRBV7-2 to TRBJ2-7; 9 bases align to TRBD1. V lost 4 bases and J lost 5; bases outside the gene matches: 15. Germline assignment: CDR1 SGHTA and CDR2 FQGNSA. The CDR3 is made up of 17 amino acids. The DNA of the CDR3 is TGTGCCAGCAGCTCGTGGGGGGGACAGGGCCGGTCGAACGAGCAGTACTTC. Protein: CASSSWGGQGRSNEQYF.

This clone was seen once. This chain joins TRBV9 and TRBJ2-2; 7 nucleotides agree with TRBD2. This CDR3 spans 15 amino acids. The germline gives CDR1 SGDLS, CDR2 YYNGEE. The V and J ends lost 6 bases and 3 bases, in that order; junction bases with no gene match: 8. The CDR3 reads CASTRAGADTGELFF. For the CDR3, the DNA is TGTGCCAGCACCCGTGCGGGAGCGGACACCGGGGAGCTGTTTTTT.

V is TRBV5-5 and J is TRBJ2-7; a possible D gene is TRBD1 (6 bases). Trimming pared 0 bases from V and 2 bases from J, leaving 9 bases between. CDR1 and CDR2 from the germline V gene are SGHKS and YYEKEE (reference sequence). The CDR3 is 14 amino acids. Written as DNA, the CDR3 is TGTGCCAGCAGCTTGGAACAGGGACCCTACGAGCAGTACTTC. Translated: CASSLEQGPYEQYF.